The clone carrying this T cell receptor (beta chain) turned up a few times. The method was immunoSEQ multiplex PCR; TCRdb's version includes in-frame clones alone and lacks a portion of them. The sample comprises hundreds of thousands of clones, 73% of which are singletons, and under 2% rests with the top ten. This CDR3 comprises 14 residues. V lost 4 bases to trimming and J lost 4 bases; unmatched junction nucleotides: 4. The V gene's germline CDR1 is MNHEY and CDR2 SVGAGI. This sample was included in a study of shared clonotypes between healthy human individuals. The sequence was obtained from a woman aged 25 to 45 in good health. This chain links TRBV6-5 with TRBJ1-5, with TRBD1 identical over 7 bases. The sample comprised memory CD4+ T cells sorted from blood. The subset is: CD45RA-negative fraction. The CDR3 DNA reads as TGTGCCAGCAGTTCAAGGACAGGAAATCAGCCCCAGCATTTT. As protein: CASSSRTGNQPQHF.